These T cell receptor beta chains were read from a single sample in a study of T cells in Graves' hyperthyroidism and ophthalmopathy. TCRdb fed the multiplex PCR reads into MiXCR, producing one record per CDR3 protein. Of about 96,000 distinct CDR3 sequences listed, under 65% are singletons. The sequenced sample consisted of blood. The receptors were gathered from a woman in her thirties or forties with Graves' hyperthyroidism. CDR3s leave out the opening cysteine and the closing phenylalanine or tryptophan.

v_call	cdr3_aa
TRBV7-9	ANSPGETQY
TRBV7-2	ASSLGVGGGNQPQH
TRBV15	ATSLAVRTGELF
TRBV2	ASNADSFRNQPQH
TRBV19	ASSIGPGVGDTQY
TRBV15	ATSRVGGGQPQH
TRBV28	ASLLTGVWQPQH
TRBV3-1	ASIGSNTGELF
TRBV7-2	ASSLDRSVQY
TRBV15	ATSSRLPYEQY
TRBV9	ASSVGYPSYEQY
TRBV2	ASSAQGDYQAF